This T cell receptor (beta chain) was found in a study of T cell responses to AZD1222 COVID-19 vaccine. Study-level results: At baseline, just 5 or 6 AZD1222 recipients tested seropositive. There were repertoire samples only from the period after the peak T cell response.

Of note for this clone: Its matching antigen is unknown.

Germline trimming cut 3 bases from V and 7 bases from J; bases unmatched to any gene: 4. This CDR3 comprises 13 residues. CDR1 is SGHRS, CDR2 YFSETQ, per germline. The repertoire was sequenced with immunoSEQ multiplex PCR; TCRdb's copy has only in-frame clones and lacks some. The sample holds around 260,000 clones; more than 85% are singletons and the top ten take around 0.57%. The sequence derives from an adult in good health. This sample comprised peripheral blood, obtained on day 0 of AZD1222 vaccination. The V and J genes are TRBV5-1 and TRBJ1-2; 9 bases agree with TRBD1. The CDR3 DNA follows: TGCGCCAGCAGCTCACAGGGGGCCGGTGGCTACACCTTC. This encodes CASSSQGAGGYTF. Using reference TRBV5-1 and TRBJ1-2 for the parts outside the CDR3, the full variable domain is KAGVTQTPRYLIKTRGQQVTLSCSPISGHRSVSWYQQTPGQGLQFLFEYFSETQRNKGNFPGRFSGRQFSNSRSEMNVSTLELGDSALYLCASSSQGAGGYTFGSGTRLTVV.